The T cell receptor beta chain described here comes from a study of T cell repertoires in cytomegalovirus infection. Study at large: Recently identified HLA-C-restricted CMV epitopes were used, and well-studied HLA-B-restricted CMV epitopes were used as well. Shared public TCR beta signatures pointed to both CMV infection and a matching HLA type.

On this clonotype: Antigen: not known.

Points from the study as a whole: The response measured ex vivo was dominated by TCR beta clonotypes (HLA-C-restricted and CMV-specific).

MiXCR, applied by TCRdb to the reads, yields one record per CDR3 protein. The sample records roughly 500,000 distinct CDR3 sequences, around 30% being singletons. The germline V gene has CDR1 MDHEN and CDR2 SYDVKM. The ends were cut back, 5 bases at V and 4 bases at J, with 15 bases in the middle. The CDR3 length is 14 residues. The TCR sequence derives from a human donor in good health (CMV status not recorded). Some clones in this sample may be carry-over from other donors' samples. This specimen was cultured PBMCs, taken from culture after CMV antigen stimulation. This chain links TRBV28 with TRBJ2-7, with D perhaps TRBD1 or TRBD2 (6 bases each). DNA for the CDR3: TGTGCCAGCAGTGAGGAGGGAAGGGGGTACGAGCAGTACTTC. This encodes CASSEEGRGYEQYF.